The rows below give T cell receptor beta chains drawn from one sample of a study of cytomegalovirus exposure and HLA in healthy donors. Clones were sequenced by immunoSEQ multiplex PCR, and TCRdb holds only the in-frame ones, with some missing. The sample yields fewer than 150,000 clones, roughly 69% seen once. Sequencing was carried out using PBMCs. All receptors derive from a woman aged 40-49 years in good health and CMV-seropositive. CDR3s include the opening cysteine and the closing phenylalanine or tryptophan. Fields, in order: clone size, D gene, J gene, V gene, CDR3 DNA, CDR3 protein. D genes are given only for firm matches. Clone size, where shown, is once, few, many, or a class for clones that have expanded.

>-|-|TRBJ1-6|TRBV9
TGTGCCAGCAGCGTAGGCGTCGACAGTAATTCACCCCTCCACTTT
CASSVGVDSNSPLHF
>once|TRBD2|TRBJ2-5|TRBV5-1
TGCGCCAGCAGCTTATTGTTGAGCGGGGGGAAACAAGAGACCCAGTACTTC
CASSLLLSGGKQETQYF
>few|TRBD1|TRBJ1-2|TRBV7-2
TGTGCCAGCAGCGTTGACAGGGGAGCTGACTATGGCTACACCTTC
CASSVDRGADYGYTF
>few|TRBD1|TRBJ1-1|TRBV6-5
TGTGCCAGCTTGGCGGACAGGATGAACACTGAAGCTTTCTTT
CASLADRMNTEAFF
>few|-|TRBJ2-6|TRBV5-4
TGTGCCAGCAGCTTGGGACAGGACTCTGGGGCCAACGTCCTGACTTTC
CASSLGQDSGANVLTF
>-|TRBD1|TRBJ1-2|TRBV6-1
TGTGCCAGCAGTGAACATGGGACAGATGGCTACACCTTC
CASSEHGTDGYTF
>-|-|TRBJ2-1|TRBV11-1
TGTGCCAGCAGCTTAAACCGCGGGGGCCATGAGCAGTTCTTC
CASSLNRGGHEQFF
>-|-|TRBJ2-6|TRBV9
TGTGCCAGCAGCGCCTCGTATTCTGGGGCCAACGTCCTGACTTTC
CASSASYSGANVLTF
>-|TRBD1|TRBJ1-1|TRBV2
TGTGCCAGCAGTGAACAGGGGGGAGTGAACACTGAAGCTTTCTTT
CASSEQGGVNTEAFF
>few|TRBD1|TRBJ1-6|TRBV4-3
TGCGCCAGCAGCCAAGGTTCCGTTCGGGACAGGGTTAATTCACCCCTCCACTTT
CASSQGSVRDRVNSPLHF